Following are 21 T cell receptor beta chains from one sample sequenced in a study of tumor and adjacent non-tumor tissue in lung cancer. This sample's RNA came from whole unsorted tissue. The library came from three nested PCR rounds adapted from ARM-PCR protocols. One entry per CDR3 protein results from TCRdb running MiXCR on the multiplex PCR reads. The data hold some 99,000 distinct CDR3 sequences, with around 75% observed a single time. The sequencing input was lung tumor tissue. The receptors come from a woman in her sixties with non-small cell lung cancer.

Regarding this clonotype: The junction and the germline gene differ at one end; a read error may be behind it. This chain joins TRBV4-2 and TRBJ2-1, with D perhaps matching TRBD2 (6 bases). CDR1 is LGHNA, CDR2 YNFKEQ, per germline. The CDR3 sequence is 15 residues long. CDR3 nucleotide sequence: TGTGCCAGCAGCCAAGAACCTAGCGTGAAGAATGAGCAGTTTTTC. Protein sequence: CASSQEPSVKNEQFF.

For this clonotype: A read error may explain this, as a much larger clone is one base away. Here the CDR3 reads CSASGFIRTSLMSTEAFF. In DNA, the CDR3 is TGCAGTGCCTCAGGCTTTATCAGAACCTCGCTTATGAGCACTGAAGCTTTCTTT. The rearrangement joins TRBV20-1 to TRBJ1-1; D uncertain. V lost 6 bases, J lost 4 bases, and 30 bases lay in between. The CDR3 sequence is 18 residues long. The germline CDR1 and CDR2 sequences are DFQATT and SNEGSKA (reference sequence).

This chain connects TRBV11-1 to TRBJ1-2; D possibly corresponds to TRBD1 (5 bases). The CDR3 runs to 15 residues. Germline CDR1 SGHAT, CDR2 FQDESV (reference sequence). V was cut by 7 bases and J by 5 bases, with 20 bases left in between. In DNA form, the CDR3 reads TGTGCCAGCAACATCGAACAGGAGGCAGGGTATGGCTACACCTTC. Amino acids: CASNIEQEAGYGYTF.

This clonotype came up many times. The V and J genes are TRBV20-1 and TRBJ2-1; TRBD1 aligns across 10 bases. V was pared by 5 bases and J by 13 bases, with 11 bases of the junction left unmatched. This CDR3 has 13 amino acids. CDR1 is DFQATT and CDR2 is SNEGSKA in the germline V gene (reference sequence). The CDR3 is CSAEGDRGNAQFF. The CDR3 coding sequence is TGCAGTGCTGAGGGGGACAGGGGAAATGCCCAGTTCTTC.

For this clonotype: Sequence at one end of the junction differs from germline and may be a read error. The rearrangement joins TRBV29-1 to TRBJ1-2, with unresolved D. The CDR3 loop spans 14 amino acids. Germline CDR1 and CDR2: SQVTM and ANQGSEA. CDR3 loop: CSVEGLQSNYGYTF. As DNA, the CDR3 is TGCAGCGTTGAAGGGCTGCAATCTAACTATGGCTACACCTTT.

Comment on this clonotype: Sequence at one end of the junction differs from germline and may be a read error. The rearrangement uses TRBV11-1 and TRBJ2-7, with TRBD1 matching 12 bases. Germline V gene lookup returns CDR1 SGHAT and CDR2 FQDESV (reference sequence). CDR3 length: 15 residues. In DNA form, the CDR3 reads TGTGCCAGCAGCCGGGACAGGGGGCATTGCTACGAGCAGTATTTC. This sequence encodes CASSRDRGHCYEQYF.

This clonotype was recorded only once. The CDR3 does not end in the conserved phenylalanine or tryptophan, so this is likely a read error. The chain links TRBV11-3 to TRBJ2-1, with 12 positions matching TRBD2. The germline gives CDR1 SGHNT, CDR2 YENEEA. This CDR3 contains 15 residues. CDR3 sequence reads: CARSYLAGGKNEQFL. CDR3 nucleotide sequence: TGTGCCCGCAGCTACCTAGCGGGGGGGAAAAATGAGCAGTTCTTA.

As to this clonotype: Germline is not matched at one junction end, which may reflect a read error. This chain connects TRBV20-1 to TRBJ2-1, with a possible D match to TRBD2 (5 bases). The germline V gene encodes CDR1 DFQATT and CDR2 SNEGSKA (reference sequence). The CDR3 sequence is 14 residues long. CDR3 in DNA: TGCAGTGCTAAGGAATACCAAGACTACAAAGAGCAGTTCTTC. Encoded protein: CSAKEYQDYKEQFF.

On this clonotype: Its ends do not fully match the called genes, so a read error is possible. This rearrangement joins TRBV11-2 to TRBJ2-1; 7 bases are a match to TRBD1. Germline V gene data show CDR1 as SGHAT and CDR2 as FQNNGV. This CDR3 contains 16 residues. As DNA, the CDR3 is TGTGCTAGCAGCAGACCGGGACAGCGCTCCTACAATGAGCAGCTCTTC. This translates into CASSRPGQRSYNEQLF.

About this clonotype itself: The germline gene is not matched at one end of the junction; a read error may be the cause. The CDR3 bases are TGTGCCAGCGAACGGGACCGAAATTCACCCATCCATTTT. Amino acids: CASERDRNSPIHF. J is TRBJ1-6 and V is TRBV28; D is perhaps TRBD1 (5 bases). This CDR3 has 13 amino acids. Germline assignment: CDR1 MDHEN and CDR2 SYDVKM.

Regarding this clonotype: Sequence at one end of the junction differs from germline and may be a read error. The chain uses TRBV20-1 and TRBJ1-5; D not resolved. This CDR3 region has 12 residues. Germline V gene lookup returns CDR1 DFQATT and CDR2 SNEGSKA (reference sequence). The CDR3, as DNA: TGCAGTGCCTGGAGACGCAATCACCCCCAGCATTTT. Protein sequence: CSAWRRNHPQHF.

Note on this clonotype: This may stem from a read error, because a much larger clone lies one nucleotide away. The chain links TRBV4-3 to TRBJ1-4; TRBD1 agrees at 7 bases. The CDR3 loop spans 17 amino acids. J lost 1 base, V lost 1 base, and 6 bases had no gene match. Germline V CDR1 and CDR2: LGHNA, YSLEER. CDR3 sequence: CASSQGPYRGTNEKLFF. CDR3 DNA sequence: TGCGCCAGCAGCCAAGGCCCCTACAGGGGAACTAATGAAAAACTGTTTTTT.

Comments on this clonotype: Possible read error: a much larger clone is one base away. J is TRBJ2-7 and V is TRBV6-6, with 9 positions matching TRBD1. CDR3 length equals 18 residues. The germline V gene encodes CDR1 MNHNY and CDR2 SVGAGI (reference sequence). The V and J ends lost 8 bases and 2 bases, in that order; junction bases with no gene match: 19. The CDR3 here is CASGNPGQGTERAYEQYF. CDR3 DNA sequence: TGTGCCAGCGGAAATCCGGGACAGGGTACAGAGCGCGCCTACGAGCAGTACTTC.

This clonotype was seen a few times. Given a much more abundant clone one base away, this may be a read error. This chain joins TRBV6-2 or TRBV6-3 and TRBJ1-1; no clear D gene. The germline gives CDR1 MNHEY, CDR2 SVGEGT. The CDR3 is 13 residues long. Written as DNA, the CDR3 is TGTGCCAGCAGTAACTCTATGAGCACTGAAGCTTTCTTT. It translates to CASSNSMSTEAFF.

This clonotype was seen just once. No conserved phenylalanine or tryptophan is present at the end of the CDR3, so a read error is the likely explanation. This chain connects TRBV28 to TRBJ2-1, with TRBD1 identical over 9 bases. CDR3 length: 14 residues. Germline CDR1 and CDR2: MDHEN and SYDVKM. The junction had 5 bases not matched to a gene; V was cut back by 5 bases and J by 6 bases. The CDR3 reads CASSPRTGANEQFI. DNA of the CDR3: TGTGCCAGCAGTCCCCGGACAGGGGCCAATGAGCAGTTCATT.

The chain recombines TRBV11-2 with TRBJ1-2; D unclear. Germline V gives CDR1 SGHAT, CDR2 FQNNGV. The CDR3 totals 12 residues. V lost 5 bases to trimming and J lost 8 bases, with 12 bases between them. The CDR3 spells CASSAWGGGYTF. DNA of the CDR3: TGTGCCAGCAGCGCTTGGGGAGGAGGCTACACCTTC.

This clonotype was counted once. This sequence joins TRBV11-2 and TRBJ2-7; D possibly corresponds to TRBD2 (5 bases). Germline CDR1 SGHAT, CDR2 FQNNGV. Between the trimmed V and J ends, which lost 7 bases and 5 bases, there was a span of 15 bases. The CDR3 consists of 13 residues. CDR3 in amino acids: CASNFTEGNEQYF. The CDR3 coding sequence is TGTGCCAGCAACTTTACAGAGGGCAACGAGCAGTACTTC. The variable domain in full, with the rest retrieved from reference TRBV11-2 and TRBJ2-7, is EAGVAQSPRYKIIEKRQSVAFWCNPISGHATLYWYQQILGQGPKLLIQFQNNGVVDDSQLPKDRFSAERLKGVDSTLKIQPAKLEDSAVYLCASNFTEGNEQYFGPGTRLTVT.

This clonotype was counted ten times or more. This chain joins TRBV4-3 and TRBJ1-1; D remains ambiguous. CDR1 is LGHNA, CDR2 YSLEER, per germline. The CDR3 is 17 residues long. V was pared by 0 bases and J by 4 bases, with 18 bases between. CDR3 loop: CASSQDEMGSLGTEAFF. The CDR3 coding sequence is TGCGCCAGCAGCCAAGATGAGATGGGGTCCCTGGGCACTGAAGCTTTCTTT.

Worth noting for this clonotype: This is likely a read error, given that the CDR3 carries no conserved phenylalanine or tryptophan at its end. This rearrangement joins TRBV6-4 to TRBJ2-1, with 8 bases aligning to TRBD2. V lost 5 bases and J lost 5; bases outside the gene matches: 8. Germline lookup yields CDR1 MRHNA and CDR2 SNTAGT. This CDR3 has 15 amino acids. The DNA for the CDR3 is TGTGCCAGCAGTAATCAAGCGGGAGTTCACAATGAGCAGTTCATC. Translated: CASSNQAGVHNEQFI.

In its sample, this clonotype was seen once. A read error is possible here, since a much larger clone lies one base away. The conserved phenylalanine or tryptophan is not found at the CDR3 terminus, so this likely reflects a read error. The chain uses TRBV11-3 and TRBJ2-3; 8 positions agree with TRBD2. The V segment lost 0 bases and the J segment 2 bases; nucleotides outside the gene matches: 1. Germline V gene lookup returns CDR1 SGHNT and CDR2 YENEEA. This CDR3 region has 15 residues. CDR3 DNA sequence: TGTGCCAGCAGCTTAGAGGGACTAGTCACAGATACGCAGTATTTG. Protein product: CASSLEGLVTDTQYL.

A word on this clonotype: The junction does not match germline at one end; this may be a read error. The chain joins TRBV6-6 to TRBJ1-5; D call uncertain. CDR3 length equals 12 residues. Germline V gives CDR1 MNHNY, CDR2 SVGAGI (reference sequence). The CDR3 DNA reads TGTGCCAGCAGACAAGGTGATCAGCCCCATCATTTT. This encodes CASRQGDQPHHF.